This T cell receptor (beta chain) came from a study of cytomegalovirus exposure and HLA in healthy donors. Findings and caveats of the study: Analysis was performed later, and it showed HLA-associated TCR beta chains to be more clonally expanded than equally common others. CMV serostatus was the sole immune exposure data available. Reportedly, cytomegalovirus status was diagnosed with high sensitivity and specificity.

This clone came up a few times. What it binds is unknown. Primers included in the PCR were 60 Vbeta and 13 Jbeta primers. TCRdb keeps only in-frame clones here, not all; method: immunoSEQ multiplex PCR. The sample carries 90,000 to 120,000 clones, less than 80% recorded once. The CDR3 is made up of 12 amino acids. The germline gives CDR1 SGHTS, CDR2 YDEGEE. Trimming left V 0 bases short and J 7 bases short, with 7 bases between. This sequence was found in a man in his thirties or forties in good health and CMV-seronegative. The chain links TRBV5-8 to TRBJ1-2; D is undetermined. The sample comprised PBMCs. CDR3 nucleotides: TGTGCCAGCAGCTTGGACGGGGTTGGCTACACCTTC. Translation: CASSLDGVGYTF.